The 25 T cell receptor beta chains in this list originate from one sample, sequenced in a study of sequential checkpoint blockade in melanoma. The treatment denotes: randomized to nivolumab then ipilimumab (arm A) or the reverse (arm B). The method was immunoSEQ multiplex PCR; TCRdb's version includes in-frame clones alone and lacks a portion of them. The sample gives about 13,000 clones, 25% to 35% of which show up once; approximately 17% is in the top ten. Sequencing used tumor tissue (inferred from file names), obtained from a patient given nivolumab and ipilimumab in sequence. The receptors here all came from a human donor with melanoma.

By its share, this clone is medium-sized. The chain employs TRBV28 and TRBJ2-1; D is unresolved. The CDR3 extends over 16 amino acids. Germline CDR1 reads MDHEN; CDR2 reads SYDVKM. V was cut by 0 bases and J by 8 bases, with 17 bases left in between. The CDR3 reads CASSLWATGVTHEQFF. The CDR3 DNA is TGTGCCAGCAGTTTATGGGCAACTGGGGTTACCCATGAGCAGTTCTTC. The full variable domain, rest sourced from reference TRBV28 and TRBJ2-1, is DVKVTQSSRYLVKRTGEKVFLECVQDMDHENMFWYRQDPGLGLRLIYFSYDVKMKEKGDIPEGYSVSREKKERFSLILESASTNQTSMYLCASSLWATGVTHEQFFGPGTRLTVL.

CDR3 sequence (DNA): TGTGCCAGTAGTATGCGGGATAGGGGGTACAATGAGCAGTTCTTC. Encoded protein: CASSMRDRGYNEQFF. V and J are TRBV19 and TRBJ2-1; either TRBD1 or TRBD2 may fit D (6 bases each). Germline assignment: CDR1 LNHDA and CDR2 SQIVND (reference sequence). This CDR3 region has 15 residues. Deletions cut 3 bases from V and 4 bases from J, with 13 bases between.

A remark on this clone: The junction shows a germline mismatch at one end, possibly a read error. The rearrangement uses TRBV9 and TRBJ2-5; the D gene could be TRBD1 or TRBD2 (5 bases each). Looked up from germline, CDR1 is SGDLS and CDR2 is YYNGEE. The CDR3 extends over 14 amino acids. In nucleotides, the CDR3 is TGTGCCAGCAGTGTAGGGACCACTCGAGAGACCCAGTACTTC. It codes for CASSVGTTRETQYF.

This clone was seen a few times. The rearrangement links TRBV15 to TRBJ2-6, with TRBD2 identical over 12 bases. This CDR3 comprises 18 residues. Germline CDR1 and CDR2: LNHNV and YYDKDF (reference sequence). V dropped 5 bases and J dropped 1; count of bases not matched to a gene: 6. Here the CDR3 DNA reads TGTGCCACCAGCGGCGGGACTAGCGGGTATTCTGGGGCCAACGTCCTGACTTTC. Its translation is CATSGGTSGYSGANVLTF. Full variable domain (outside the CDR3, taken from reference TRBV15 and TRBJ2-6): DAMVIQNPRYQVTQFGKPVTLSCSQTLNHNVMYWYQQKSSQAPKLLFHYYDKDFNNEADTPDNFQSRRPNTSFCFLDIRSPGLGDTAMYLCATSGGTSGYSGANVLTFGAGSRLTVL.

The V gene is TRBV11-3, the J gene TRBJ2-3; 7 nucleotides line up with TRBD2. Germline V CDR1 and CDR2: SGHNT, YENEEA. This CDR3 comprises 17 residues. The junction had 14 bases not matched to a gene; V was cut back by 3 bases and J by 5 bases. The CDR3 is CASSFGSWAGAGDTQYF. The CDR3 nucleotides read TGTGCCAGCAGCTTTGGGAGTTGGGCGGGAGCGGGAGATACGCAGTATTTT.

This clone occurred once. The CDR3: CASSTIVAEDFTDTQYF. As DNA, the CDR3 is TGTGCCAGTAGTACCATTGTAGCGGAGGACTTCACAGATACGCAGTATTTT. The rearrangement links TRBV19 to TRBJ2-3; TRBD2 might be the D (6 bases). The CDR3 spans 17 residues. Germline-derived CDR1 and CDR2 are LNHDA and SQIVND (reference sequence). V was shortened by 4 bases and J by 2 bases, with 19 bases between the two germline ends.

The J gene is TRBJ1-3, the V gene TRBV28; no reliable D call. Germline CDR1 MDHEN, CDR2 SYDVKM. V was cut by 5 bases and J by 0 bases, with 11 bases left in between. The CDR3 runs to 15 residues. The CDR3 DNA sequence: TGTGCCAGCAGTCCCCGTGGAGCCTCTGGAAACACCATATATTTT. It specifies CASSPRGASGNTIYF.

This clone ranks as medium-sized (0.01 to 0.1%). The chain couples TRBV6-8 to TRBJ1-1; a possible D gene is TRBD1 (5 bases). The CDR3 is 17 residues long. Germline CDR1 is MNHGY and CDR2 is SAAAGT. V gave up 2 bases and J gave up 4 bases, with 20 bases separating them. The CDR3 here is CASSYGTYISRGTEAFF. The CDR3 region has the DNA TGTGCCAGCAGTTACGGGACCTATATCTCAAGGGGCACTGAAGCTTTCTTT.

The J gene is TRBJ2-2, the V gene TRBV5-1; maybe TRBD2 (6 bases). CDR3 size: 15 residues. V was cut by 5 bases and J by 5 bases, with 16 bases left in between. CDR1 and CDR2 from the germline V gene are SGHRS and YFSETQ. The CDR3 loop is CASRAPGLITGELFF. The CDR3 nucleotides read TGCGCCAGCAGGGCTCCGGGACTTATAACCGGGGAGCTGTTTTTT.

In its sample, this clone ranks as medium-sized. The V gene is TRBV19, the J gene TRBJ2-1, with TRBD2 identical over 11 bases. Germline V gene lookup returns CDR1 LNHDA and CDR2 SQIVND (reference sequence). The length of the CDR3 is 15 residues. V lost 5 bases and J lost 4; bases outside the gene matches: 4. In DNA form, the CDR3 reads TGTGCCAGTAGTGCCGGGACTAGCGGTTACAATGAGCAGTTCTTC. This sequence encodes CASSAGTSGYNEQFF.

In this sample, this clone turned up a few times. V gene TRBV7-5 combines with J gene TRBJ2-4; the listed D gene, TRBD2, was not tested against the DNA. TRBV7-5 is tagged as a pseudogene. The CDR3 covers 18 residues. The CDR3 loop reads CASSARLAGDLAKNIQYF. The CDR3 DNA sequence: TGTGCCAGCAGCGCCCGACTAGCGGGAGACCTAGCCAAAAACATTCAGTACTTC.

This clone showed up just a few times. The rearrangement joins TRBV6-8 to TRBJ2-3; D might be TRBD1 (6 bases). Trimming took off 0 bases at V and 4 bases at J, with 14 bases between the two ends. The CDR3 totals 16 residues. Germline-derived CDR1 and CDR2 are MNHGY and SAAAGT. The CDR3 DNA follows: TGTGCCAGCAGTTACTCGAACCCAGGGGCGTCAGATACGCAGTATTTT. Residues: CASSYSNPGASDTQYF.

V and J are TRBV11-3 and TRBJ1-2; tentatively, D is TRBD1 (6 bases). V was trimmed by 3 bases and J by 2 bases, leaving 16 bases between them. The CDR3 extends over 16 amino acids. Germline values: CDR1 SGHNT, CDR2 YENEEA. CDR3 protein: CASSFSAAGQNYGYTF. As DNA, the CDR3 is TGTGCCAGCAGCTTTAGCGCAGCGGGACAAAACTATGGCTACACCTTC.

Only one count was recorded for this clone. The rearrangement uses TRBV5-1 and TRBJ2-1; TRBD1 matches at 7 bases. J gave up 4 bases and V 0 bases, and 1 base lay outside the gene matches. CDR1 and CDR2 from the germline V gene are SGHRS and YFSETQ. CDR3 length: 14 amino acids. The CDR3 loop is CASSLGQGYNEQFF. The CDR3 coding sequence is TGCGCCAGCAGCTTGGGACAGGGTTACAATGAGCAGTTCTTC.

The V gene is TRBV29-1, the J gene TRBJ2-1, with 12 bases fitting TRBD2. Trimming removed 6 bases from V and 0 bases from J; junction bases left unmatched: 9. This CDR3 spans 17 amino acids. Germline V gene data show CDR1 as SQVTM and CDR2 as ANQGSEA. The CDR3 nucleotides read TGCAGCGTGGCCGGGACTAGCGGGCACCTCTCCTACAATGAGCAGTTCTTC. It specifies CSVAGTSGHLSYNEQFF.

This clone showed up just a few times. The chain carries TRBV6-8 and TRBJ1-5; TRBD1 is a possible D gene (5 bases). The CDR3 has 14 residues. Germline CDR1 MNHGY, CDR2 SAAAGT. V was trimmed by 7 bases and J by 2 bases, leaving 12 bases between them. The CDR3 nucleotides are TGTGCCAGCACCACGGGGGGAGGCAATCAGCCCCAGCATTTT. Amino acid sequence: CASTTGGGNQPQHF.

The chain combines TRBV5-1 with TRBJ1-1, with 8 nucleotides matching TRBD1. The CDR3 runs 14 residues. In germline, CDR1 is SGHRS, CDR2 YFSETQ. V shed 3 bases, J shed 3 bases, and the junction held 4 bases outside the gene matches. The chain's CDR3 is CASSSGGGYTEAFF. The CDR3 nucleotides read TGCGCCAGCAGCTCAGGGGGCGGGTACACTGAAGCTTTCTTT.

The rearrangement links TRBV19 to TRBJ1-1, with TRBD1 as a possible D gene (6 bases). With 4 bases removed from V and 10 bases from J, the gap between germline ends came to 16 bases. CDR3 size: 13 residues. Germline V gene data show CDR1 as LNHDA and CDR2 as SQIVND (reference sequence). CDR3: CASSTSPGVSAFF. CDR3 bases: TGTGCCAGTAGTACGAGCCCAGGGGTTTCAGCTTTCTTT.

The rearrangement joins TRBV18 to TRBJ2-1, with 10 bases that match TRBD1. The CDR3 is 18 amino acids. The V gene end was trimmed by 0 bases and the J gene end by 5 bases; junction bases not matched to a gene: 10. The germline V gene has CDR1 KGHSH and CDR2 LQKENI. CDR3 in amino acids: CASSPPRVGTGENNEQFF. CDR3 DNA: TGTGCCAGCTCACCACCGAGGGTCGGGACAGGGGAGAACAATGAGCAGTTCTTC.

This clone was seen repeatedly, ten times or more. The chain carries TRBV6-8 and TRBJ2-1; TRBD2 agrees at 10 bases. The germline V gene has CDR1 MNHGY and CDR2 SAAAGT. The CDR3 is made up of 15 amino acids. The V and J ends lost 5 bases and 8 bases, in that order; junction bases with no gene match: 9. The CDR3 sequence: CASSDRAGGPDEQFF. CDR3 nucleotide sequence: TGTGCCAGCAGTGACCGAGCGGGAGGGCCGGATGAGCAGTTCTTC.

This clone occurred a few times. J is TRBJ2-2 and V is TRBV6-8; 14 nucleotides line up with TRBD2. The CDR3 extends over 20 amino acids. J was trimmed by 0 bases and V by 6 bases; bases with no gene match: 12. The germline V gene encodes CDR1 MNHGY and CDR2 SAAAGT. The CDR3 bases are TGTGCCAGCAGCCGTCCCGGGACTAGCGGGAGTAGGGCGAACACCGGGGAGCTGTTTTTT. This translates into CASSRPGTSGSRANTGELFF.

This chain joins TRBV19 and TRBJ1-1, with no clear D. V was trimmed by 3 bases and J by 2 bases, leaving 7 bases between them. The length of the CDR3 is 13 residues. Germline V CDR1 and CDR2: LNHDA, SQIVND (reference sequence). CDR3 DNA sequence: TGTGCCAGTAGTATGAGGTACAACACTGAAGCTTTCTTT. It translates to CASSMRYNTEAFF. The complete variable domain, with remaining parts taken from reference TRBV19 and TRBJ1-1, reads DGGITQSPKYLFRKEGQNVTLSCEQNLNHDAMYWYRQDPGQGLRLIYYSQIVNDFQKGDIAEGYSVSREKKESFPLTVTSAQKNPTAFYLCASSMRYNTEAFFGQGTRLTVV.

This clone has a handful of counts. The rearrangement uses TRBV6-8 and TRBJ2-1; D ambiguous. The length of the CDR3 is 15 residues. CDR1 and CDR2 (germline): MNHGY, SAAAGT. Trimming shortened V by 2 bases and J by 0 bases, and 8 bases separated the two germline ends. CDR3 sequence reads: CASSYTLSSYNEQFF. The CDR3 DNA is TGTGCCAGCAGTTACACTTTGAGCTCCTACAATGAGCAGTTCTTC.

This clone was detected many times. The chain carries TRBV11-3 and TRBJ2-2; unclear D gene. Germline V gene lookup returns CDR1 SGHNT and CDR2 YENEEA. The CDR3 length is 15 residues. Trimming cost V 1 base and J 4 bases, with 10 bases left between them. CDR3 sequence reads: CASSLVRAGTGELFF. The CDR3 nucleotides are TGTGCCAGCAGCTTAGTAAGGGCCGGCACCGGGGAGCTGTTTTTT. Supplemented by reference TRBV11-3 and TRBJ2-2, the full variable domain reads EAGVVQSPRYKIIEKKQPVAFWCNPISGHNTLYWYLQNLGQGPELLIRYENEEAVDDSQLPKDRFSAERLKGVDSTLKIQPAELGDSAVYLCASSLVRAGTGELFFGEGSRLTVL.

The chain joins TRBV19 to TRBJ1-5, with D perhaps TRBD1 (5 bases). Germline CDR1 LNHDA, CDR2 SQIVND (reference sequence). V lost 9 bases, J lost 8 bases, and 23 bases lay in between. This CDR3 contains 15 residues. This CDR3 reads CASANQQGAQEPQHF. The CDR3 nucleotides are TGTGCCAGCGCCAATCAGCAGGGTGCCCAGGAGCCCCAGCATTTT.